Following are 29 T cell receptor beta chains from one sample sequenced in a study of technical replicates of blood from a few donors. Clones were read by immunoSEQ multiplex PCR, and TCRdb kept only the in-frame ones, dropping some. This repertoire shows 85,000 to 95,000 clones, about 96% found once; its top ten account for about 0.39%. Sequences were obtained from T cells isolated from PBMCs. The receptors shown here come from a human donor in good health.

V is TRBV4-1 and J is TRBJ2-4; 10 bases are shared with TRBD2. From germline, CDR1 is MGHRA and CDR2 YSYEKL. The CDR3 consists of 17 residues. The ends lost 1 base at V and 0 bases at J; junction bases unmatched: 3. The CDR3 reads CASSQVLAGLAKNIQYF. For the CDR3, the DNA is TGCGCCAGCAGCCAAGTACTAGCGGGACTAGCCAAAAACATTCAGTACTTC.

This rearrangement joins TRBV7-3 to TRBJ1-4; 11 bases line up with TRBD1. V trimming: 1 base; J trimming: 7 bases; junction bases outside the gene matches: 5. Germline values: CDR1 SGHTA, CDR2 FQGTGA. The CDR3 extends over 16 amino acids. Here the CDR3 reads CASSLIWDRGSEKLFF. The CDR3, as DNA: TGTGCCAGCAGCTTAATTTGGGACAGGGGGTCTGAAAAACTGTTTTTT.

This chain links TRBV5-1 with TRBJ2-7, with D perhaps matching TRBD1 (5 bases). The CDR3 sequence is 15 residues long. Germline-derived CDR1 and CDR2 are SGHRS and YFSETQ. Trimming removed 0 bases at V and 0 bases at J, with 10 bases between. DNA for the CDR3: TGCGCCAGCAGCTTGGTGGCAGACAGCTCCTACGAGCAGTACTTC. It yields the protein CASSLVADSSYEQYF.

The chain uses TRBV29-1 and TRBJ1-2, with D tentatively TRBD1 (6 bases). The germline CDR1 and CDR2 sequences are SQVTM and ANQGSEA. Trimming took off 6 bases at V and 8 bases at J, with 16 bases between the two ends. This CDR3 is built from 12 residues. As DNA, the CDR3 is TGCAGCGTGGAGGCAGGGGCGAGAGGCTACACCTTC. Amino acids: CSVEAGARGYTF.

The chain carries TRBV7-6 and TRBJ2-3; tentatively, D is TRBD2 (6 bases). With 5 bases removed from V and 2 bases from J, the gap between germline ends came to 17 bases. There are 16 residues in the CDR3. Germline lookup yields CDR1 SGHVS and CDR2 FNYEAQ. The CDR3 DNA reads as TGTGCCAGCAGCCCAACCTGGAGGGGATCCACAGATACGCAGTATTTT. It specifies CASSPTWRGSTDTQYF.

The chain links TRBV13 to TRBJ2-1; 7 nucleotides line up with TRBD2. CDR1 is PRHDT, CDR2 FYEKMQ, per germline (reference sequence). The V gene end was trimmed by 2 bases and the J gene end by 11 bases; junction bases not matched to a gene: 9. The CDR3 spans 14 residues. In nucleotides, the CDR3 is TGTGCCAGCAGCTTAAGGGTAGGGCGGGAGCAGCAGTTCTTC. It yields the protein CASSLRVGREQQFF.

CDR3 coding DNA: TGTGCCAGCAGTTACTCTATTAACAGGGGCCCAGATACGCAGTATTTT. It yields the protein CASSYSINRGPDTQYF. The rearrangement uses TRBV6-5 and TRBJ2-3; 7 bases align to TRBD1. V lost 0 bases to trimming and J lost 4 bases; unmatched junction nucleotides: 7. The CDR3 contains 16 residues. Germline loops: CDR1 MNHEY, CDR2 SVGAGI.

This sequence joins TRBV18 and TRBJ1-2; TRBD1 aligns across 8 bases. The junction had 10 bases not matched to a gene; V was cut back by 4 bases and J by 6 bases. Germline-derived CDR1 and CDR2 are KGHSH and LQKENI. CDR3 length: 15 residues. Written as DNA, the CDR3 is TGTGCCAGCTCACAAACCCTGGACAGGGCCCATGGCTACACCTTC. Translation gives CASSQTLDRAHGYTF.

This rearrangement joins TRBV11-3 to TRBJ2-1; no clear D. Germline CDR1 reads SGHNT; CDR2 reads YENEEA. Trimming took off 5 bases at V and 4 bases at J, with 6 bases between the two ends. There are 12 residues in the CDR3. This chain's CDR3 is CASSVPYNEQFF. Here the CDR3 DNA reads TGTGCCAGCAGCGTCCCTTACAATGAGCAGTTCTTC.

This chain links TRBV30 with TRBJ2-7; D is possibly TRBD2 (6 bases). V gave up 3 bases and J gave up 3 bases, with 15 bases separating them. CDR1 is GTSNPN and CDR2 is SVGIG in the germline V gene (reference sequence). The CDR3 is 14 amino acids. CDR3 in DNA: TGTGCCTGGAGGGACGAGCGGGTTGGCTACGAGCAGTACTTC. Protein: CAWRDERVGYEQYF.

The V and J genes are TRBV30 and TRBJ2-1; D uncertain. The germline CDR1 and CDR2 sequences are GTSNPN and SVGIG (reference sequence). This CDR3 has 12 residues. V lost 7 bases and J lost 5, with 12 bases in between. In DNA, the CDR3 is TGTGCCTCTGAGGTACTACACAATGAGCAGTTCTTC. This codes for CASEVLHNEQFF.

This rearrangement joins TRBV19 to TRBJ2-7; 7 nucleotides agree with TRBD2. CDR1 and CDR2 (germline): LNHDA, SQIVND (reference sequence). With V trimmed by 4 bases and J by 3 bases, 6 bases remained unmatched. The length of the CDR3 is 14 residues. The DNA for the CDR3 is TGTGCCAGTAGTAGTGCGGGAGTGCTCTACGAGCAGTACTTC. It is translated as CASSSAGVLYEQYF.

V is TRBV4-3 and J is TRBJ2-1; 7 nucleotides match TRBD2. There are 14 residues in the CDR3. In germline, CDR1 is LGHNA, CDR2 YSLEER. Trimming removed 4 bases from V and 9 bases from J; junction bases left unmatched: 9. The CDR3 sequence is CASSPEGLAVEQFF. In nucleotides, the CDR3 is TGCGCCAGCAGCCCGGAGGGGCTAGCGGTTGAGCAGTTCTTC.

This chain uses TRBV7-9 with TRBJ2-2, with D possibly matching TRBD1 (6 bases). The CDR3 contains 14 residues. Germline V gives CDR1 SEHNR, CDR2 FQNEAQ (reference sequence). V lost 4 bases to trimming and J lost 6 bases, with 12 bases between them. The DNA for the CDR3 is TGTGCCAGCAGCTCCGCAGGGGACCCCGGGGAGCTGTTTTTT. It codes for CASSSAGDPGELFF.

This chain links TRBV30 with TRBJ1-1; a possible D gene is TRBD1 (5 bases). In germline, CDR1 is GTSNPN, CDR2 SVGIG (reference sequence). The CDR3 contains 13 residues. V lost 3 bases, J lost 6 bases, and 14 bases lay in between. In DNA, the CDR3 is TGTGCCTGGAGCCCAGGACATTCGGCTGAAGCTTTCTTT. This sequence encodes CAWSPGHSAEAFF.

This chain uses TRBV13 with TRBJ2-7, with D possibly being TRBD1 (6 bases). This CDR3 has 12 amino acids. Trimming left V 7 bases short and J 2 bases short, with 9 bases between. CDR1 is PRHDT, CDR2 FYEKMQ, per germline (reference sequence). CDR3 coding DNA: TGTGCCAGCACCGGACAGACCTACGAGCAGTACTTC. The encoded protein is CASTGQTYEQYF.

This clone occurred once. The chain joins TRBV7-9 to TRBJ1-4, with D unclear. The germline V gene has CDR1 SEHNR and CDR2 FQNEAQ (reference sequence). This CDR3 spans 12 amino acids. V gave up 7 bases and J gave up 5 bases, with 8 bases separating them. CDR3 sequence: CASTRPNEKLFF. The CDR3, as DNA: TGTGCCAGCACTAGGCCCAATGAAAAACTGTTTTTT.

This CDR3 is CASSWGTGGVDEQFF. CDR3 sequence (DNA): TGTGCCAGCAGCTGGGGGACAGGGGGAGTGGATGAGCAGTTCTTC. The chain combines TRBV5-4 with TRBJ2-1, with TRBD1 matching over 11 bases. CDR1 and CDR2 (germline): SGHNT, YYREEE (reference sequence). The CDR3 contains 15 residues. J lost 8 bases, V lost 3 bases, and 7 bases had no gene match.

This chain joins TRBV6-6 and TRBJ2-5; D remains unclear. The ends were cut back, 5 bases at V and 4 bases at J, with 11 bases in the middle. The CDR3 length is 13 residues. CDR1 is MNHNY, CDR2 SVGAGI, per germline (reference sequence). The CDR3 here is CASSPGWRETQYF. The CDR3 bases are TGTGCCAGCAGTCCGGGTTGGAGAGAGACCCAGTACTTC.

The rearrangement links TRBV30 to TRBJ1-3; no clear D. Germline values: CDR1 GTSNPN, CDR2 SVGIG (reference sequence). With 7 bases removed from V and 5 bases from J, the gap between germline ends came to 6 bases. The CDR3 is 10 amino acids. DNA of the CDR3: TGTGCCTTCTTAAGAAACACCATATATTTT. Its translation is CAFLRNTIYF.

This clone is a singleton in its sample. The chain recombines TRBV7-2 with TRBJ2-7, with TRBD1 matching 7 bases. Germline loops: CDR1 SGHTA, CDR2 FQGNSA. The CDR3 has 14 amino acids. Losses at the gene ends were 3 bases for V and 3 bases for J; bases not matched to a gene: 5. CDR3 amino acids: CASSFGTALYEQYF. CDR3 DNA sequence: TGTGCCAGCAGCTTTGGGACAGCCCTCTACGAGCAGTACTTC.

CDR3 DNA: TGTGCCAGCAGTTACCACAGAGTTTATGGCTACACCTTC. This gives the protein CASSYHRVYGYTF. The chain couples TRBV27 to TRBJ1-2; D gene uncertain. The germline V gene encodes CDR1 MNHEY and CDR2 SMNVEV (reference sequence). The CDR3 sequence is 13 residues long. Trimming removed 4 bases from V and 5 bases from J, with 11 bases in between.

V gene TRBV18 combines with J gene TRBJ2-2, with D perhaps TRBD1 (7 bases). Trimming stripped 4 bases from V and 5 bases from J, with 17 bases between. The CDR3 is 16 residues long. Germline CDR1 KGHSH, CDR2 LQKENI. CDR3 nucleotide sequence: TGTGCCAGCTCACAAAACCGACAGGGAGGAACCGGGGAGCTGTTTTTT. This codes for CASSQNRQGGTGELFF.

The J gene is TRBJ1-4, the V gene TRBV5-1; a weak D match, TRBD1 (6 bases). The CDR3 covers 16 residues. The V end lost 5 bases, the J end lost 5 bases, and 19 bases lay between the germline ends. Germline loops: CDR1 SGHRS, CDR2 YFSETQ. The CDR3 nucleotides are TGCGCCAGCAGAAATTTTAAACAGGGAGAAAATGAAAAACTGTTTTTT. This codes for CASRNFKQGENEKLFF.

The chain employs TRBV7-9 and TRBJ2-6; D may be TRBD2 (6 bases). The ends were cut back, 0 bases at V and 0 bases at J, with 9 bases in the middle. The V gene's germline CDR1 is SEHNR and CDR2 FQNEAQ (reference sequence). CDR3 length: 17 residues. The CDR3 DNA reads TGTGCCAGCAGCTTAGCGCTCGGGGGCTCTGGGGCCAACGTCCTGACTTTC. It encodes CASSLALGGSGANVLTF. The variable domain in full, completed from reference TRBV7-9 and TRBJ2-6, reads DTGVSQNPRHKITKRGQNVTFRCDPISEHNRLYWYRQTLGQGPEFLTYFQNEAQLEKSRLLSDRFSAERPKGSFSTLEIQRTEQGDSAMYLCASSLALGGSGANVLTFGAGSRLTVL.

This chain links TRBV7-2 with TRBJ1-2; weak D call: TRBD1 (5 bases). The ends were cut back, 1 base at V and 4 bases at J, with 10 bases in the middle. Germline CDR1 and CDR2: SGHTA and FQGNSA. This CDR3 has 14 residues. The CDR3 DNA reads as TGTGCCAGCAGCTTAGGGACAAACCTCTATGGCTACACCTTC. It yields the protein CASSLGTNLYGYTF.

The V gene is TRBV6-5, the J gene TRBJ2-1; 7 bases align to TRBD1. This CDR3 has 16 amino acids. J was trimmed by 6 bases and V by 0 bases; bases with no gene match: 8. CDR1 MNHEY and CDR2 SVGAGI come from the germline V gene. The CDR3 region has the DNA TGTGCCAGCAGTTACTCGATAGTGGGACAGCGCAATGAGCAGTTCTTC. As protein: CASSYSIVGQRNEQFF.

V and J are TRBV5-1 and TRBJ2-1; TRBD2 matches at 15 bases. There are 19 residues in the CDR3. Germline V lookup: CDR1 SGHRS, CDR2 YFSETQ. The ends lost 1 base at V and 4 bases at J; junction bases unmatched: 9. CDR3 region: CASSLNGLAGGPSYNEQFF. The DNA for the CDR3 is TGCGCCAGCAGCTTGAACGGACTAGCGGGAGGGCCCAGTTACAATGAGCAGTTCTTC.

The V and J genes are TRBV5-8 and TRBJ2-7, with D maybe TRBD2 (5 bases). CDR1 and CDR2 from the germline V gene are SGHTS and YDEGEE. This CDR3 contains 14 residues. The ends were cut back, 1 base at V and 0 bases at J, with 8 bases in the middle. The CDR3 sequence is CASSLLRDSYEQYF. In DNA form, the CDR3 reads TGTGCCAGCAGCTTGTTACGGGACTCCTACGAGCAGTACTTC.